This T cell receptor (beta chain) stems from a study of OX40 agonist ivuxolimab in advanced cancers. Whole-study context: The mean age was approximately 60 years, ranging from roughly 23 to 90, with about 87% of participants male.

Blood got drawn at baseline, again on cycle 4 day 1, and then on cycle 7 day 1. This table comes from immunoSEQ multiplex PCR, and its TCRdb copy is limited to in-frame clones, with some not included. The sample has just over 90,000 clones; approximately 94% are singletons. The length of the CDR3 is 15 residues. Germline CDR1 SQVTM, CDR2 ANQGSEA. V lost 7 bases and J lost 3, with 21 bases in between. The clonotype was recovered from an adult with an advanced solid tumor such as melanoma, head and neck, liver or kidney cancer. The chain is built from TRBV29-1 and TRBJ1-2; weak D call: TRBD1 (6 bases). The sequenced sample was CD4+ or CD8+ T cells sorted from blood, obtained in a trial of the OX40 agonist ivuxolimab. The CDR3 spells CSGLLQGPIHYGYTF. In DNA form, the CDR3 reads TGCAGCGGACTACTCCAGGGGCCCATTCACTATGGCTACACCTTC.